The source of this TCR beta chain is a study of blood T cell repertoires in COVID-19. Study summary: Material from acute and convalescent COVID-19 was sourced from the United States, Italy and Spain.

Cohort placement rested on clinical history that participants reported themselves. As processed by the authors: It was from reference gene primer amplification that nucleated cell counts were estimated. The table came from immunoSEQ multiplex PCR; TCRdb's copy has only in-frame clones and leaves some out. V, J and clone size were drawn from that table, and D and trimming were deduced from the DNA. The sample contains about 180,000 clones, 80% of which appear only once. Germline CDR1 and CDR2: PRHDT and FYEKMQ (reference sequence). V was pared by 5 bases and J by 7 bases, with 12 bases of the junction left unmatched. The CDR3 is made up of 15 amino acids.

The chain uses TRBV13 and TRBJ2-5; 8 nucleotides agree with TRBD2. This clonotype originated in a man in his sixties who had been exposed to COVID-19. Material for sequencing was PBMCs or T cells enriched from blood (not recorded which). CDR3 amino acids: CASSKSGSWGGTQYF. In DNA, the CDR3 is TGTGCCAGCAGCAAAAGCGGGAGCTGGGGGGGGACCCAGTACTTC.